This T cell receptor beta chain was sequenced for a study of T-cell memory formation after mild COVID-19. Study-level information: Clusters of TCRs were largely donor specific. Whole-study results and caveats: Certain responding clones were present in pre-infection memory, suggesting participation of cross-reactive memory. Clones that contracted from day 15 to 85 had balanced CD4/CD8; later expanders were CD4+ biased.

This clonotype appeared many times. Antigen: not known. The CDR3 has 14 residues. Germline V gene sequence: CDR1 SGHRS, CDR2 YFSETQ. The J segment lost 3 bases and the V segment lost 3 bases, leaving 3 bases of the junction unmatched. TCRdb re-called the 5' RACE reads through MiXCR, storing one row per CDR3 protein. In the table there are around 450,000 distinct CDR3 sequences, roughly 20% of which are singletons. The chain has TRBV5-1 and TRBJ2-7; 10 nucleotides match TRBD2. This sequence originates from an adult woman who had mild COVID-19 (a few samples of this study predate the infection). Cell type and time point are not known. Sequences were obtained from PBMCs or a T cell subset sorted from them (not recorded which). The CDR3 DNA follows: TGCGCCAGCAGCTCTAGCGGGGGCAACTACGAGCAGTACTTC. Translating it yields CASSSSGGNYEQYF.